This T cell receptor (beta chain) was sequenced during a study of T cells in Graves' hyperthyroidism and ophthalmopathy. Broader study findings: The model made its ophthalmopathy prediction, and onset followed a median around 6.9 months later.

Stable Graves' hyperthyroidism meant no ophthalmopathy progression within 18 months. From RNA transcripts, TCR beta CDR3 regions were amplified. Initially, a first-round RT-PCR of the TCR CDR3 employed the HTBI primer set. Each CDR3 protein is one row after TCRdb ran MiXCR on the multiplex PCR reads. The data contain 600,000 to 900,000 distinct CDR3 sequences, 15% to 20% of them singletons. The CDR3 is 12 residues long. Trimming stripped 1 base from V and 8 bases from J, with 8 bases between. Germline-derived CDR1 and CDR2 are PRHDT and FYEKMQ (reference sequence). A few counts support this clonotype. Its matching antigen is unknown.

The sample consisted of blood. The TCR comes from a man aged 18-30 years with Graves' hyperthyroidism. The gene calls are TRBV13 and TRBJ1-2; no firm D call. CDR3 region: CASSLVGRGYTF. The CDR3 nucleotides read TGTGCCAGCAGCTTAGTAGGGAGAGGCTACACCTTC.